This TCR beta chain was recovered during a study of STAT5B mutations in CD4+ large granular lymphocyte leukemia. The CDR3 runs to 13 residues. Germline values: CDR1 SGHTA, CDR2 FQGNSA. The V end lost 5 bases, the J end lost 6 bases, and 14 bases lay between the germline ends. Clones were read by immunoSEQ multiplex PCR, and TCRdb kept only the in-frame ones, dropping some. This table holds 30,000 to 35,000 clones, 69% found once. The sample consisted of CD4+ T cells from blood buffy coats. The J gene is TRBJ2-7, the V gene TRBV7-2, with D uncertain. This receptor was identified in a human donor in good health. CDR3 DNA: TGTGCCAGCAGCCCCCCGTACCCCCTCGAGCAGTACTTC. Protein product: CASSPPYPLEQYF.